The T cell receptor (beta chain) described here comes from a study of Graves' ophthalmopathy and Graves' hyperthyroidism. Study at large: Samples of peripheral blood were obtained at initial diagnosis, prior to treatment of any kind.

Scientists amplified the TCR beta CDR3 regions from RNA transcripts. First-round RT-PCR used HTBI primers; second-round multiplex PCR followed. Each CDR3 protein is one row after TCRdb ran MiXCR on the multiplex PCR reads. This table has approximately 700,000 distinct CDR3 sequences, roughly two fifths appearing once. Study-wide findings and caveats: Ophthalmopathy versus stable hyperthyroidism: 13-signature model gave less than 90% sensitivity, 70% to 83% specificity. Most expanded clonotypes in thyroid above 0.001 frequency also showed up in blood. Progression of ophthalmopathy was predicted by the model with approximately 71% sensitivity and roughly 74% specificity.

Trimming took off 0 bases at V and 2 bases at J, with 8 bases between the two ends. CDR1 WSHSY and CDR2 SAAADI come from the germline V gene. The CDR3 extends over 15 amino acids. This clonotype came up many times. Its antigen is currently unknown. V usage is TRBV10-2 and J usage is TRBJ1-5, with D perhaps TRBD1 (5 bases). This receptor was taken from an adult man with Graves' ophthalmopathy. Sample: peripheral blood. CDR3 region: CASSESAGGNQPQHF. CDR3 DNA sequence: TGCGCCAGCAGTGAGTCGGCGGGGGGCAATCAGCCCCAGCATTTT.